The 9 T cell receptor beta chains below all came from one sample that was sequenced in a study of identical twins listed by TCRdb under 2016. Libraries came from 5' RACE. The listed sequencing device is Illumina HiSeq 2000. TCRdb's own reprocessing of the public reads used fastp at Q25 and MiXCR and kept productive beta chains. Every distinct CDR3 protein forms one entry, paired with its most common genes and DNA. In all, the sample holds about 330,000 distinct CDR3 sequences, and approximately 13% of those were seen once. 7.2% of the sample comes from the top ten. The sample was also linked to a second study, of yellow fever vaccine responses in identical twins.

Sequenced material: CD8+ T cells sorted from blood. The receptors originated from a woman between 18 and 29 years old in good health.

This clonotype was picked up many times. J is TRBJ2-6 and V is TRBV4-1; D might be TRBD1 or TRBD2, each matching 5 bases. CDR1 and CDR2 (germline): MGHRA, YSYEKL. The germline V and J ends were trimmed by 4 bases and 2 bases, with 15 bases remaining between them. The CDR3 runs 17 residues. DNA for the CDR3: TGCGCCAGCAGCCCCTTTTTTCGGGGCGCTGGGGCCAACGTCCTGACTTTC. Encoded protein: CASSPFFRGAGANVLTF.

The count of this clonotype is one. The chain combines TRBV7-3 with TRBJ2-1; D may be TRBD2 (6 bases). Trimming pared 5 bases from V and 0 bases from J, leaving 17 bases between. CDR3 length: 17 residues. Germline CDR1 SGHTA, CDR2 FQGTGA. The CDR3 DNA sequence: TGTGCCAGCAGCCCACTGGGGGACTTCCCCTCCTACAATGAGCAGTTCTTC. As protein: CASSPLGDFPSYNEQFF.

This clonotype was observed at least ten times. This chain connects TRBV12-3 or TRBV12-4 to TRBJ2-3; no definite D call. The CDR3 has 16 amino acids. Trimming shortened V by 4 bases and J by 1 base, and 15 bases separated the two germline ends. CDR3 in DNA: TGTGCCAGCAGTTCCCCCCACACCCCTGGCACAGATACGCAGTATTTT. It encodes CASSSPHTPGTDTQYF.

The chain carries TRBV9 and TRBJ2-3; D perhaps matches TRBD2 (5 bases). CDR1 is SGDLS and CDR2 is YYNGEE in the germline V gene. The V end lost 3 bases, the J end lost 0 bases, and 14 bases lay between the germline ends. This CDR3 spans 16 amino acids. CDR3 amino acids: CASSALGGRSTDTQYF. CDR3 DNA sequence: TGTGCCAGCAGCGCCCTCGGAGGACGTAGCACAGATACGCAGTATTTT.

This clonotype was seen more than once but under ten times. The CDR3 region is CASSSTPGTTSQETQYF. CDR3 bases: TGTGCCAGCAGCTCCACACCCGGGACAACATCTCAAGAGACCCAGTACTTC. The chain couples TRBV7-9 to TRBJ2-5, with D tentatively TRBD1 (6 bases). Looked up from germline, CDR1 is SEHNR and CDR2 is FQNEAQ (reference sequence). V was shortened by 4 bases and J by 2 bases, with 20 bases between the two germline ends. The CDR3 sequence is 17 residues long.

The rearrangement links TRBV9 to TRBJ2-1; 15 bases are a match to TRBD2. CDR1 is SGDLS, CDR2 YYNGEE, per germline. J lost 8 bases, V lost 4 bases, and 4 bases had no gene match. The CDR3 spans 15 residues. CDR3 region: CASSTGTSGRHEQFF. Here the CDR3 DNA reads TGTGCCAGCAGCACCGGGACTAGCGGGAGGCATGAGCAGTTCTTC.

The gene calls are TRBV12-3 or TRBV12-4 and TRBJ2-7; no firm D call. V lost 4 bases, J lost 3 bases, and 10 bases lay in between. The CDR3 extends over 13 amino acids. The CDR3 sequence: CASSSPDIYEQYF. DNA of the CDR3: TGTGCCAGCAGTTCCCCCGATATCTACGAGCAGTACTTC.

This chain uses TRBV28 with TRBJ2-7, with 7 bases fitting TRBD2. After removal of 4 bases from V and 4 bases from J, the junction contained 13 bases not matched to a gene. The germline V gene has CDR1 MDHEN and CDR2 SYDVKM. This CDR3 spans 16 amino acids. DNA of the CDR3: TGTGCCAGCAGTTCCCCGACTAGCACTCGCGTATACGAGCAGTACTTC. Protein product: CASSSPTSTRVYEQYF.

This clonotype was observed a few times. J is TRBJ2-7 and V is TRBV7-9; D is ambiguous. The CDR3 is 14 residues long. Between the trimmed V and J ends, which lost 1 base and 2 bases, there was a span of 9 bases. Germline CDR1 is SEHNR and CDR2 is FQNEAQ (reference sequence). The CDR3 DNA reads as TGTGCCAGCAGCTTAGGGGAAAAACCCTACGAGCAGTACTTC. Translated, it gives CASSLGEKPYEQYF.